This T cell receptor beta chain is from a study of CD8+CD57+ T cells in acquired aplastic anemia. This clonotype was seen at least ten times. It was genomic DNA that served as the template for profiling TCR beta VDJ and CDR3. TCRdb analysed the reads with MiXCR anew, one entry per CDR3 protein. The table has about 200,000 distinct CDR3 sequences, roughly 35% seen once. V lost 0 bases, J lost 3 bases, and 4 bases stayed unmatched. The CDR3 spans 16 residues. Germline V gene sequence: CDR1 SGHTA, CDR2 FQGTGA. This receptor was taken from a human donor in good health, serving as a control. The gene calls are TRBV7-3 and TRBJ2-1, with 8 positions matching TRBD1. The specimen was sorted CD4+, CD8+, or CD8+CD57+ T cells (not recorded which) from PBMCs. CDR3 residues: CASSLTADRVYNEQFF. CDR3 nucleotide sequence: TGTGCCAGCAGCTTAACGGCGGACAGGGTCTACAATGAGCAGTTCTTC.